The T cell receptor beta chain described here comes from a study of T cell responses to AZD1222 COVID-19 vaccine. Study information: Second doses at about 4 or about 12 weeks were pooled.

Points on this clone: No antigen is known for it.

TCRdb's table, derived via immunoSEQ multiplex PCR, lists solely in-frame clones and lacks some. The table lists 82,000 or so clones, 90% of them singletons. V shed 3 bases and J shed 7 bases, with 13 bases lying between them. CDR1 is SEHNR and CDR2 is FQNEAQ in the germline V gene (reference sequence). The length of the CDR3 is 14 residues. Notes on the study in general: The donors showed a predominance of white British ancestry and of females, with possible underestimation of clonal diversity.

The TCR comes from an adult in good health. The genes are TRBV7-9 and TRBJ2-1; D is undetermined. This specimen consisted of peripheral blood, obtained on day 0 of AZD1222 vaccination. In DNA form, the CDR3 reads TGTGCCAGCAGCTTCCCCCTACAGCGAAATGAGCAGTTCTTC. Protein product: CASSFPLQRNEQFF.